The sequence of this T cell receptor (beta chain) was determined in a study of cytomegalovirus exposure and HLA in healthy donors. With regard to this clone: Antigen specificity is unknown.

CDR1 and CDR2 from the germline V gene are SGHTA and FQGNSA. Trimming removed 2 bases at V and 0 bases at J, with 8 bases between. The CDR3 sequence is 14 residues long. Here immunoSEQ multiplex PCR was the method, and the copy in TCRdb shows in-frame clones only, minus some. Among 160,000 or so clones listed, less than 90% were seen once. General study points: Cytomegalovirus status was reportedly diagnosed by the classifier with high sensitivity and specificity. Rarity characterized most TCR sequences, yet some public TCRs appeared in many donors. The authors confirmed in vitro that three CMV-associated chains were specific for CMV antigens. TCR beta chains numbering 164 were designated cytomegalovirus-associated.

This chain uses TRBV7-2 with TRBJ2-7; D possibly corresponds to TRBD1 (5 bases). Sequencing was carried out using PBMCs. The receptor was derived from a man younger than 40 in good health and CMV-seropositive. The CDR3 region has the DNA TGTGCCAGCAGCTTACAGGACAACTCCTACGAGCAGTACTTC. Translation: CASSLQDNSYEQYF.